Listed below are T cell receptor beta chains from one sample, sequenced in a study of T-cell reconstitution after alpha-beta-depleted transplantation in children. TCRdb redid the calling of the PCR reads with MiXCR, one entry per CDR3 protein. The sample consists of around 15,000 distinct CDR3 sequences, around 5.1% of them appearing once. This material consisted of PBMCs, taken before TCRalphabeta/CD19-depleted stem cell transplant. The receptors come from a boy aged 10-17 years with acute lymphoblastic leukemia, due to receive a stem cell transplant. The CDR3 runs from the conserved cysteine through the conserved F or W. A D gene is named only where the DNA matches it firmly. Size values are once, few and many counts, or a class for expanded clones, and some rows have none.

cdr3_aa: CASTQLNRGEQFF
cdr3_nt: TGTGCCAGCACCCAGCTTAACCGGGGTGAGCAGTTCTTC
d_call: NA
clone_size: many
j_call: TRBJ2-1
v_call: TRBV7-2

cdr3_aa: CAIKAGGGTEAFF
cdr3_nt: TGTGCCATCAAGGCAGGGGGCGGGACTGAAGCTTTCTTT
d_call: TRBD1
clone_size: many
j_call: TRBJ1-1
v_call: TRBV10-3

cdr3_aa: CASSSWDREGYGYTF
cdr3_nt: TGTGCCAGCAGCTCCTGGGACAGGGAAGGCTATGGCTACACCTTC
d_call: TRBD1
clone_size: many
j_call: TRBJ1-2
v_call: TRBV7-8

cdr3_aa: CASSLSTEAFF
cdr3_nt: TGTGCCAGCAGTTTAAGCACTGAAGCTTTCTTT
d_call: NA
clone_size: medium-sized
j_call: TRBJ1-1
v_call: TRBV12-3/TRBV12-4

cdr3_aa: CATSDTTDRAYEQYF
cdr3_nt: TGTGCCACCAGTGACACGACCGACAGGGCCTACGAGCAGTACTTC
d_call: TRBD1
clone_size: many
j_call: TRBJ2-7
v_call: TRBV24-1

cdr3_aa: CASQGTAGYRTGELFF
cdr3_nt: TGCGCCAGCCAAGGGACAGCCGGATATCGGACCGGGGAGCTGTTTTTT
d_call: TRBD1
clone_size: NA
j_call: TRBJ2-2
v_call: TRBV5-1

cdr3_aa: CASSQDPWTSGSGETQYF
cdr3_nt: TGCGCCAGCAGCCAAGATCCTTGGACTAGCGGGAGTGGAGAGACCCAGTACTTC
d_call: TRBD2
clone_size: many
j_call: TRBJ2-5
v_call: TRBV4-1

cdr3_aa: CAISAAQTSTDTQYF
cdr3_nt: TGTGCCATCAGTGCGGCGCAGACTAGCACAGATACGCAGTATTTT
d_call: NA
clone_size: many
j_call: TRBJ2-3
v_call: TRBV10-3

cdr3_aa: CASRQQGPANTGELFF
cdr3_nt: TGTGCCAGCAGGCAACAGGGACCCGCGAACACCGGGGAGCTGTTTTTT
d_call: NA
clone_size: many
j_call: TRBJ2-2
v_call: TRBV2

cdr3_aa: CASSATGGYHNEQFF
cdr3_nt: TGTGCCAGCAGCGCGACGGGAGGATACCACAATGAGCAGTTCTTC
d_call: TRBD2
clone_size: many
j_call: TRBJ2-1
v_call: TRBV7-7

cdr3_aa: CASGLLGQDSHYSNQPQHF
cdr3_nt: TGTGCTAGTGGTTTGTTGGGACAGGATTCCCACTATAGCAATCAGCCCCAGCATTTT
d_call: TRBD1
clone_size: NA
j_call: TRBJ1-5
v_call: TRBV12-5

cdr3_aa: CASSTGGAEQYF
cdr3_nt: TGTGCCAGCTCAACCGGGGGGGCCGAGCAGTACTTC
d_call: TRBD2
clone_size: many
j_call: TRBJ2-7
v_call: TRBV28

cdr3_aa: CATSDTGTGTGELFF
cdr3_nt: TGTGCCACCAGTGATACCGGGACAGGGACCGGGGAGCTGTTTTTT
d_call: TRBD1
clone_size: medium-sized
j_call: TRBJ2-2
v_call: TRBV24-1

cdr3_aa: CASSYLQGSYGYTF
cdr3_nt: TGTGCCAGCAGTTACTTACAGGGGAGCTATGGCTACACCTTC
d_call: TRBD1
clone_size: many
j_call: TRBJ1-2
v_call: TRBV6-5

cdr3_aa: CASSLAGGGSTDTQYF
cdr3_nt: TGCGCCAGCAGCTTGGCCGGAGGCGGCAGCACAGATACGCAGTATTTT
d_call: NA
clone_size: many
j_call: TRBJ2-3
v_call: TRBV5-1

cdr3_aa: CASSRSTSGRNTGELFF
cdr3_nt: TGTGCCAGCAGTCGATCCACTAGCGGGAGAAACACCGGGGAGCTGTTTTTT
d_call: TRBD2
clone_size: medium-sized
j_call: TRBJ2-2
v_call: TRBV12-3/TRBV12-4

cdr3_aa: CSARNSGSYEQYF
cdr3_nt: TGCAGTGCTAGAAACAGCGGGTCCTACGAGCAGTACTTC
d_call: NA
clone_size: medium-sized
j_call: TRBJ2-7
v_call: TRBV20-1

cdr3_aa: CATSEYTGTGYTGELFF
cdr3_nt: TGTGCCACCAGTGAATATACCGGGACAGGTTACACCGGGGAGCTGTTTTTT
d_call: TRBD1
clone_size: many
j_call: TRBJ2-2
v_call: TRBV24-1

cdr3_aa: CASSDWKRTEAFF
cdr3_nt: TGTGCCAGCAGTGATTGGAAGCGCACTGAAGCTTTCTTT
d_call: NA
clone_size: many
j_call: TRBJ1-1
v_call: TRBV2

cdr3_aa: CASSLGVLVRGYTF
cdr3_nt: TGTGCCAGCAGTTTGGGGGTCCTGGTAAGGGGCTACACCTTC
d_call: NA
clone_size: many
j_call: TRBJ1-2
v_call: TRBV12-3/TRBV12-4

cdr3_aa: CASSLTGGRNQPQHF
cdr3_nt: TGTGCCAGCAGCTTAACCGGCGGCCGCAATCAGCCCCAGCATTTT
d_call: NA
clone_size: many
j_call: TRBJ1-5
v_call: TRBV7-8

cdr3_aa: CSVPTSGIYEQYF
cdr3_nt: TGCAGCGTCCCGACTAGCGGGATTTACGAGCAGTACTTC
d_call: TRBD2
clone_size: medium-sized
j_call: TRBJ2-7
v_call: TRBV20-1

cdr3_aa: CASRTGGFVNEQFF
cdr3_nt: TGCGCCAGCAGGACAGGGGGCTTCGTTAATGAGCAGTTCTTC
d_call: TRBD1
clone_size: many
j_call: TRBJ2-1
v_call: TRBV5-1

cdr3_aa: CASSPRALPETQYF
cdr3_nt: TGTGCCAGCAGCCCCCGGGCCCTTCCAGAGACCCAGTACTTC
d_call: NA
clone_size: NA
j_call: TRBJ2-5
v_call: TRBV7-9

cdr3_aa: CASSWKGAYNSPLHF
cdr3_nt: TGTGCCAGCAGTTGGAAAGGGGCCTATAATTCACCCCTCCACTTT
d_call: NA
clone_size: many
j_call: TRBJ1-6
v_call: TRBV6-5

cdr3_aa: CAISPGDGYSPLHF
cdr3_nt: TGTGCCATCAGCCCCGGGGACGGGTATTCACCCCTCCACTTT
d_call: NA
clone_size: NA
j_call: TRBJ1-6
v_call: TRBV4-2

cdr3_aa: CASRGTGSRNEQYF
cdr3_nt: TGTGCCAGCAGGGGGACAGGGTCGAGAAACGAGCAGTACTTC
d_call: TRBD1
clone_size: medium-sized
j_call: TRBJ2-7
v_call: TRBV12-3/TRBV12-4

cdr3_aa: CASSPGAVNYGYTF
cdr3_nt: TGTGCCAGCAGCCCCGGGGCAGTTAACTATGGCTACACCTTC
d_call: NA
clone_size: many
j_call: TRBJ1-2
v_call: TRBV3-1

cdr3_aa: CSVEVLGGTEAFF
cdr3_nt: TGCAGCGTTGAAGTTCTGGGGGGCACTGAAGCTTTCTTT
d_call: NA
clone_size: many
j_call: TRBJ1-1
v_call: TRBV29-1

cdr3_aa: CASSPPSTDTQYF
cdr3_nt: TGTGCCAGCTCACCACCGAGCACAGATACGCAGTATTTT
d_call: NA
clone_size: many
j_call: TRBJ2-3
v_call: TRBV18

cdr3_aa: CATRGQENTGELFF
cdr3_nt: TGTGCCACCAGGGGACAGGAAAACACCGGGGAGCTGTTTTTT
d_call: TRBD1
clone_size: many
j_call: TRBJ2-2
v_call: TRBV24-1

cdr3_aa: CASSLVGEQGNEQFF
cdr3_nt: TGCGCCAGCAGCTTAGTGGGAGAACAGGGCAATGAGCAGTTCTTC
d_call: NA
clone_size: many
j_call: TRBJ2-1
v_call: TRBV5-1

cdr3_aa: CASSEPGREAFF
cdr3_nt: TGTGCCAGCAGTGAACCGGGAAGAGAAGCTTTCTTT
d_call: NA
clone_size: many
j_call: TRBJ1-1
v_call: TRBV28

cdr3_aa: CASSLGGADIQYF
cdr3_nt: TGTGCCAGCAGTTTAGGGGGGGCAGACATTCAGTACTTC
d_call: NA
clone_size: many
j_call: TRBJ2-4
v_call: TRBV27

cdr3_aa: CASKGGETQYF
cdr3_nt: TGTGCCAGCAAGGGAGGGGAGACCCAGTACTTC
d_call: TRBD2
clone_size: many
j_call: TRBJ2-5
v_call: TRBV6-6

cdr3_aa: CASSTSGRLAGSKGEQYF
cdr3_nt: TGTGCCAGTAGTACTTCAGGCCGACTAGCGGGATCCAAGGGCGAGCAGTACTTC
d_call: TRBD2
clone_size: many
j_call: TRBJ2-7
v_call: TRBV19

cdr3_aa: CASSWGQGYTEAFF
cdr3_nt: TGTGCCAGCAGTTGGGGACAGGGGTACACTGAAGCTTTCTTT
d_call: TRBD1
clone_size: many
j_call: TRBJ1-1
v_call: TRBV6-2/TRBV6-3

cdr3_aa: CASRRGQQKSTEAFF
cdr3_nt: TGTGCCAGCAGGCGGGGACAGCAAAAGAGCACTGAAGCTTTCTTT
d_call: TRBD1
clone_size: medium-sized
j_call: TRBJ1-1
v_call: TRBV11-2

cdr3_aa: CASRTSGVRVYEQYF
cdr3_nt: TGTGCCAGCAGGACTAGCGGGGTTAGAGTCTACGAGCAGTACTTC
d_call: TRBD2
clone_size: medium-sized
j_call: TRBJ2-7
v_call: TRBV6-5

cdr3_aa: CASSATIRTGLTDTQYF
cdr3_nt: TGTGCCAGCAGCGCCACGATTAGGACAGGCCTCACAGATACGCAGTATTTT
d_call: TRBD1
clone_size: many
j_call: TRBJ2-3
v_call: TRBV9

cdr3_aa: CASNTGTNKYNEQFF
cdr3_nt: TGTGCCAGCAATACCGGGACTAACAAGTACAATGAGCAGTTCTTC
d_call: TRBD2
clone_size: medium-sized
j_call: TRBJ2-1
v_call: TRBV12-3/TRBV12-4

cdr3_aa: CATVRTSRNEQFF
cdr3_nt: TGTGCCACGGTTAGGACTAGCCGCAATGAGCAGTTCTTC
d_call: TRBD2
clone_size: many
j_call: TRBJ2-1
v_call: TRBV28

cdr3_aa: CASRSSITTNEKLFF
cdr3_nt: TGTGCCAGCAGGTCCTCCATCACAACTAATGAAAAACTGTTTTTT
d_call: NA
clone_size: many
j_call: TRBJ1-4
v_call: TRBV28

cdr3_aa: CASSPLGTESEQYF
cdr3_nt: TGTGCCAGCTCACCTCTCGGGACAGAATCTGAGCAGTACTTC
d_call: TRBD1
clone_size: many
j_call: TRBJ2-7
v_call: TRBV18

cdr3_aa: CASSQADRGYQETQYF
cdr3_nt: TGTGCCAGCAGCCAAGCCGACAGGGGGTACCAAGAGACCCAGTACTTC
d_call: TRBD1
clone_size: many
j_call: TRBJ2-5
v_call: TRBV4-2

cdr3_aa: CASSKTEQYF
cdr3_nt: TGTGCCAGCAGTAAAACCGAGCAGTACTTC
d_call: NA
clone_size: many
j_call: TRBJ2-7
v_call: TRBV25-1

cdr3_aa: CATSKRGLEIGLNEQFF
cdr3_nt: TGTGCCACCTCTAAGAGAGGACTCGAGATAGGTCTAAATGAGCAGTTCTTC
d_call: NA
clone_size: many
j_call: TRBJ2-1
v_call: TRBV15

cdr3_aa: CASSLPGQGLGGYTF
cdr3_nt: TGCGCCAGCAGCTTGCCCGGGCAGGGTCTCGGAGGCTACACCTTC
d_call: NA
clone_size: many
j_call: TRBJ1-2
v_call: TRBV5-1

cdr3_aa: CASSLGQTYEQYF
cdr3_nt: TGTGCCAGCAGTTTAGGACAGACCTACGAGCAGTACTTC
d_call: NA
clone_size: many
j_call: TRBJ2-7
v_call: TRBV27

cdr3_aa: CASSYSGRVYNEQFF
cdr3_nt: TGTGCCAGCAGTTACTCGGGTAGGGTTTACAATGAGCAGTTCTTC
d_call: NA
clone_size: NA
j_call: TRBJ2-1
v_call: TRBV6-5

cdr3_aa: CASTPLWGALNIQYF
cdr3_nt: TGTGCCAGCACCCCGTTATGGGGGGCCTTAAACATTCAGTACTTC
d_call: NA
clone_size: many
j_call: TRBJ2-4
v_call: TRBV28

cdr3_aa: CASSLGQGERNEQFF
cdr3_nt: TGTGCCAGCAGCTTGGGACAGGGAGAGAGGAATGAGCAGTTCTTC
d_call: TRBD1
clone_size: many
j_call: TRBJ2-1
v_call: TRBV7-7

cdr3_aa: CASSHGTSLFF
cdr3_nt: TGTGCCAGTAGTCACGGGACAAGTCTGTTTTTT
d_call: NA
clone_size: few
j_call: TRBJ1-4
v_call: TRBV19

cdr3_aa: CASSEAGYGYTF
cdr3_nt: TGCGCCAGCAGTGAGGCAGGATATGGCTACACCTTC
d_call: NA
clone_size: medium-sized
j_call: TRBJ1-2
v_call: TRBV10-2

cdr3_aa: CASSEGRAGKTEAFF
cdr3_nt: TGTGCCAGCAGTGAAGGCAGGGCTGGAAAAACTGAAGCTTTCTTT
d_call: NA
clone_size: many
j_call: TRBJ1-1
v_call: TRBV6-1

cdr3_aa: CSASGVPLATNEKLFF
cdr3_nt: TGCAGTGCCTCGGGAGTACCACTTGCAACTAATGAAAAACTGTTTTTT
d_call: NA
clone_size: many
j_call: TRBJ1-4
v_call: TRBV20-1

cdr3_aa: CARGPTGTGLLF
cdr3_nt: TGTGCCAGGGGCCCGACCGGGACAGGGCTGCTCTTC
d_call: TRBD1
clone_size: NA
j_call: TRBJ2-1
v_call: TRBV25-1

cdr3_aa: CASGGRGGSSPLHF
cdr3_nt: TGTGCCAGCGGAGGACGAGGAGGGAGTTCACCCCTCCACTTT
d_call: NA
clone_size: many
j_call: TRBJ1-6
v_call: TRBV28

cdr3_aa: CAWNPLLAGGTDTQYF
cdr3_nt: TGTGCCTGGAACCCCCTCTTAGCGGGGGGCACAGATACGCAGTATTTT
d_call: TRBD2
clone_size: many
j_call: TRBJ2-3
v_call: TRBV30

cdr3_aa: CASSQDTPGHTDTQYF
cdr3_nt: TGCGCCAGCAGCCAAGACACACCGGGCCACACAGATACGCAGTATTTT
d_call: NA
clone_size: medium-sized
j_call: TRBJ2-3
v_call: TRBV4-3